The entry below describes one T cell receptor (beta chain). Its matching antigen is unknown. This sample is part of a study of T cell responses to AZD1222 COVID-19 vaccine. Overall study results and limits: Regions 160-218 and 743-854 held dominance among vaccine-associated CD4 TCRs, which spanned spike.

Assay used: immunoSEQ multiplex PCR; TCRdb lists only in-frame clones, some missing. Among 100,000 to 150,000 clones, roughly 84% were seen once, and the ten largest hold roughly 6.2%. The input for sequencing was peripheral blood, taken on day 0 of AZD1222 vaccination. The receptor was derived from an adult in good health.

CDR3 nucleotide sequence: TGCAGCGTTGGGACAGGTAGCACAGATACGCAGTATTTT. It translates to CSVGTGSTDTQYF. J is TRBJ2-3 and V is TRBV29-1; 7 bases match TRBD1. The CDR3 contains 13 residues. Germline CDR1 reads SQVTM; CDR2 reads ANQGSEA. J lost 0 bases, V lost 4 bases, and 1 base had no gene match.